This note documents a single T cell receptor beta chain sequence. Its antigen is undetermined. An end of the junction does not agree with germline; a read error may underlie this. The CDR3 loop spans 9 amino acids. Germline V gives CDR1 MNHNS, CDR2 SASEGT. Assay: immunoSEQ multiplex PCR; the TCRdb copy retains only in-frame clones and omits some. The repertoire holds some 87,000 clones, 80% to 95% seen once, with roughly 0.31% in the top ten. This specimen belongs to a study of graft-versus-host responses after intestinal transplantation. About the research overall: Once they had received anti-thymocyte globulin induction, all recipients took tacrolimus and steroids for around three years. Overall study results and limits: Individuals who had graft-donor T cell macrochimerism had allografts that showed high graft-versus-host to host-versus-graft clonal ratios.

This chain connects TRBV6-1 to TRBJ1-1; unclear D gene. The input for sequencing was unstimulated CD4+ T cells sorted from spleen or lymph node cells, taken before intestinal transplant. The clonotype comes from a human donor who received an intestinal transplant. The CDR3: CPTTLKAFF. In DNA form, the CDR3 reads TGCCCCACAACACTGAAAGCTTTCTTT.